Following are 26 T cell receptor beta chains from one sample sequenced in a study of blood T cells in healthy people across ages. A sample-barcoded 5' primer and a J-beta primer mix were used in a second PCR of roughly 7 to 12 cycles. MiXCR, applied by TCRdb to the 5' RACE reads, yields one record per CDR3 protein. Seen here are about 1.1 million distinct CDR3 sequences, roughly two fifths observed once, and the top ten hold about an eighth. What was sequenced was blood. The receptors shown here come from a man younger than 35 in good health.

This clonotype was observed a handful of times. The CDR3 sequence: CASTLGTGELFF. The CDR3 region has the DNA TGTGCCAGCACCTTGGGCACCGGGGAGCTGTTTTTT. The chain combines TRBV12-3 or TRBV12-4 with TRBJ2-2; no reliable D call. Trimming removed 7 bases from V and 4 bases from J, with 7 bases in between. This CDR3 region has 12 residues.

This clonotype has more than one count but fewer than ten. V usage is TRBV6-5 and J usage is TRBJ2-1; D not resolved. CDR1 and CDR2 (germline): MNHEY, SVGAGI. This CDR3 is 16 amino acids long. V lost 3 bases and J lost 3, with 15 bases in between. The CDR3 here is CASSYTAGVRYNEQFF. In DNA, the CDR3 is TGTGCCAGCAGTTATACCGCTGGTGTTCGCTACAATGAGCAGTTCTTC.

The chain joins TRBV4-3 to TRBJ2-3; D tentatively fits TRBD1 or TRBD2 (5 bases each). V was cut by 0 bases and J by 4 bases, with 11 bases left in between. Germline lookup yields CDR1 LGHNA and CDR2 YSLEER. This CDR3 comprises 15 residues. The CDR3 DNA reads TGCGCCAGCAGCCAAGATCGGGGACCGGCAGATACGCAGTATTTT. It is translated as CASSQDRGPADTQYF.

The V gene is TRBV6-6, the J gene TRBJ1-1, with no clear D. From germline, CDR1 is MNHNY and CDR2 SVGAGI (reference sequence). With 5 bases removed from V and 1 base from J, the gap between germline ends came to 8 bases. The CDR3 contains 13 residues. CDR3 sequence reads: CASSDVQNTEAFF. CDR3 nucleotides: TGTGCCAGCAGTGACGTACAGAACACTGAAGCTTTCTTT.

Concerning this clonotype itself: A clone one base away is much larger, so this may be a read error. This chain joins TRBV29-1 and TRBJ1-1; D gene ambiguous. V gave up 6 bases and J gave up 3 bases, with 11 bases separating them. Germline V gene lookup returns CDR1 SQVTM and CDR2 ANQGSEA. The CDR3 sequence is 12 residues long. In DNA, the CDR3 is TGCAGCGTAAGCGACACGTACACTGAAGCTTTCTTT. This sequence encodes CSVSDTYTEAFF.

This clonotype was observed a few times. The CDR3 spells CATSQTGTPYNEQFF. For the CDR3, the DNA is TGTGCCACCAGTCAGACAGGGACCCCCTACAATGAGCAGTTCTTC. The rearrangement joins TRBV24-1 to TRBJ2-1, with 7 bases aligning to TRBD1. Per germline, CDR1 KGHDR and CDR2 SFDVKD. V trimming: 6 bases; J trimming: 2 bases; junction bases outside the gene matches: 6. CDR3 size: 15 residues.

The CDR3 loop reads CASRPWGVNTEAFF. The CDR3 nucleotides are TGTGCCAGCAGGCCTTGGGGGGTGAACACTGAAGCTTTCTTT. The V and J genes are TRBV6-6 and TRBJ1-1, with a tentative D call TRBD1 (5 bases). Trimming removed 6 bases at V and 0 bases at J, with 11 bases between. The length of the CDR3 is 14 residues. CDR1 and CDR2 (germline): MNHNY, SVGAGI (reference sequence).

Points on this clonotype: Its ends do not fully match the called genes, so a read error is possible. The V and J genes are TRBV18 and TRBJ2-6; possibly TRBD1 or TRBD2 for D (5 bases each). The length of the CDR3 is 16 residues. Germline V gene sequence: CDR1 KGHSH, CDR2 LQKENI. The CDR3 is CASSPTGISGANALTF. In DNA form, the CDR3 reads TGTGCCAGCTCACCTACGGGGATCTCTGGGGCCAACGCCCTGACTTTC.

This sequence joins TRBV5-5 and TRBJ2-3, with a possible D match to TRBD1 (6 bases). The V end lost 1 base, the J end lost 0 bases, and 12 bases lay between the germline ends. Per the germline V gene, CDR1 is SGHKS and CDR2 is YYEKEE (reference sequence). CDR3 length equals 16 residues. In nucleotides, the CDR3 is TGTGCCAGCAGCTTGCTGGGGGCCTTAAGCACAGATACGCAGTATTTT. Residues: CASSLLGALSTDTQYF.

This clonotype came up once. The chain employs TRBV6-5 and TRBJ1-5, with D hard to call. The V and J ends lost 2 bases and 4 bases respectively, with 9 bases between them. CDR3 length: 14 amino acids. CDR1 is MNHEY, CDR2 SVGAGI, per germline. The CDR3 nucleotides read TGTGCCAGCAGTTACACGAAGGGAAATCAGCCCCAGCATTTT. Amino acid sequence: CASSYTKGNQPQHF.

The genes are TRBV9 and TRBJ2-7, with unresolved D. The CDR3 length is 17 residues. V lost 0 bases and J 4 bases, leaving 20 bases between the germline ends. Germline loops: CDR1 SGDLS, CDR2 YYNGEE. The CDR3 loop reads CASSVGGRPTYLYEQYF. In DNA form, the CDR3 reads TGTGCCAGCAGCGTAGGTGGCAGGCCGACATACCTTTACGAGCAGTACTTC.

The J gene is TRBJ2-2, the V gene TRBV30, with unresolved D. CDR1 is GTSNPN, CDR2 SVGIG, per germline (reference sequence). The CDR3 has 11 residues. The V gene lost 0 bases and the J gene lost 9 bases, with 5 bases spanning the gap. CDR3 DNA sequence: TGTGCCTGGAGTGTATCTTGGGAGCTGTTTTTT. Its protein product is CAWSVSWELFF.

Only a few counts were recorded for this clonotype. The chain links TRBV3-1 to TRBJ1-1; 9 bases line up with TRBD1. Germline CDR1 LGHDT, CDR2 YNNKEL (reference sequence). After removal of 4 bases from V and 2 bases from J, the junction contained 8 bases not matched to a gene. This CDR3 spans 16 amino acids. CDR3 in DNA: TGTGCCAGCAGCCCCTGGACAGGGGTGGATAACACTGAAGCTTTCTTT. It encodes CASSPWTGVDNTEAFF.

This clonotype was found a few times. The genes are TRBV7-9 and TRBJ1-2; D is unresolved. CDR3 size: 15 residues. CDR1 is SEHNR, CDR2 FQNEAQ, per germline (reference sequence). V lost 2 bases and J lost 2, with 12 bases in between. The CDR3 region is CASSLLAVLNYGYTF. CDR3 DNA sequence: TGTGCCAGCAGCTTATTGGCAGTTCTAAACTATGGCTACACCTTC.

This clonotype was seen a few times. The genes are TRBV5-1 and TRBJ2-7; the D gene is possibly TRBD1 (5 bases). This CDR3 spans 15 amino acids. Trimming pared 5 bases from V and 2 bases from J, leaving 17 bases between. Per the germline V gene, CDR1 is SGHRS and CDR2 is YFSETQ. CDR3 amino acids: CASRPLDSPPYEQYF. The CDR3 nucleotides read TGCGCCAGCAGACCCCTCGACAGTCCCCCCTACGAGCAGTACTTC. Complete variable domain (other parts from reference TRBV5-1 and TRBJ2-7): KAGVTQTPRYLIKTRGQQVTLSCSPISGHRSVSWYQQTPGQGLQFLFEYFSETQRNKGNFPGRFSGRQFSNSRSEMNVSTLELGDSALYLCASRPLDSPPYEQYFGPGTRLTVT.

The chain joins TRBV5-1 to TRBJ2-5; D uncertain. V was trimmed by 2 bases and J by 10 bases, leaving 15 bases between them. The V gene's germline CDR1 is SGHRS and CDR2 YFSETQ. This CDR3 contains 13 residues. The CDR3 DNA follows: TGCGCCAGCAGCTTCAGGCCCCCAAGGGACCAGTACTTC. Translated: CASSFRPPRDQYF.

The V and J genes are TRBV7-2 and TRBJ2-7; TRBD2 aligns across 8 bases. Germline V gene data show CDR1 as SGHTA and CDR2 as FQGNSA. CDR3 length: 15 residues. The junction had 9 bases not matched to a gene; V was cut back by 1 base and J by 7 bases. CDR3: CASSLESGGYNEQYF. CDR3 nucleotides: TGTGCCAGCAGCTTAGAGAGCGGGGGTTACAATGAGCAGTACTTC.

The chain links TRBV12-3 or TRBV12-4 to TRBJ2-6, with D possibly TRBD1 on 6 matching bases. Trimming cost V 6 bases and J 2 bases, with 17 bases left between them. The CDR3 spans 17 residues. The CDR3 loop is CASSNRVSGPGANVLTF. The CDR3 bases are TGTGCCAGCAGCAACAGGGTTTCTGGGCCTGGGGCCAACGTCCTGACTTTC.

The chain employs TRBV6-2 or TRBV6-3 and TRBJ1-1; D ambiguous. V was pared by 7 bases and J by 0 bases, with 15 bases between. Germline V gene data show CDR1 as MNHEY and CDR2 as SVGEGT. There are 15 residues in the CDR3. The CDR3 loop is CASTGQESLNTEAFF. In DNA, the CDR3 is TGTGCCAGCACTGGGCAAGAGTCTTTGAACACTGAAGCTTTCTTT.

The V and J genes are TRBV6-2 or TRBV6-3 and TRBJ1-4; D possibly corresponds to TRBD1 (5 bases). Trimming removed 4 bases at V and 4 bases at J, with 13 bases between. Germline assignment: CDR1 MNHEY and CDR2 SVGEGT. CDR3 length: 15 amino acids. Here the CDR3 reads CASSSLGTDNEKLFF. CDR3 coding DNA: TGTGCCAGCAGTTCTCTGGGGACTGATAATGAAAAACTGTTTTTT.

The J gene is TRBJ2-7, the V gene TRBV6-5, with 9 bases lining up with TRBD1. The V gene end was trimmed by 2 bases and the J gene end by 4 bases; junction bases not matched to a gene: 9. Germline assignment: CDR1 MNHEY and CDR2 SVGAGI. The CDR3 totals 16 residues. CDR3 amino acids: CASSYSSGQGNYEQYF. The CDR3 DNA reads TGTGCCAGCAGTTACAGTTCCGGACAGGGGAATTACGAGCAGTACTTC.

V usage is TRBV12-3 or TRBV12-4 and J usage is TRBJ1-5; possibly TRBD1 for D (6 bases). This CDR3 has 14 residues. Trimming left V 6 bases short and J 3 bases short, with 12 bases between. CDR3 in amino acids: CASSWTDVNQPQHF. For the CDR3, the DNA is TGTGCCAGCAGCTGGACAGATGTCAATCAGCCCCAGCATTTT.

The chain carries TRBV20-1 and TRBJ1-1; D gene uncertain. This CDR3 comprises 12 residues. V lost 6 bases to trimming and J lost 10 bases, with 18 bases between them. Germline loops: CDR1 DFQATT, CDR2 SNEGSKA (reference sequence). CDR3 sequence: CSALTATGGAFF. The CDR3 DNA is TGCAGTGCACTAACAGCTACTGGAGGAGCTTTCTTT.

V is TRBV5-1 and J is TRBJ2-1, with TRBD1 as a possible D gene (6 bases). The CDR3 is 15 residues long. CDR1 and CDR2 (germline): SGHRS, YFSETQ. Trimming took 0 bases from V and 6 from J, leaving 13 bases between them. CDR3 in DNA: TGCGCCAGCAGCTTGGCCCCTGGGGACATCAATGAGCAGTTCTTC. Translated: CASSLAPGDINEQFF.

The chain uses TRBV20-1 and TRBJ2-3; 9 bases match TRBD1. With 3 bases clipped from V and 4 bases from J, the junction kept 8 bases outside the gene matches. Germline V CDR1 and CDR2: DFQATT, SNEGSKA (reference sequence). The CDR3 is 15 residues long. The CDR3 loop reads CSASGGQGGADTQYF. In DNA, the CDR3 is TGCAGTGCTAGTGGGGGACAGGGCGGGGCAGATACGCAGTATTTT.

This chain joins TRBV12-3 or TRBV12-4 and TRBJ2-3; no firm D call. V was shortened by 1 base and J by 10 bases, with 3 bases between the two germline ends. The CDR3 sequence is 10 residues long. The CDR3 region is CASSLGAQYF. The CDR3 nucleotides read TGTGCCAGCAGTTTAGGTGCGCAGTATTTT.